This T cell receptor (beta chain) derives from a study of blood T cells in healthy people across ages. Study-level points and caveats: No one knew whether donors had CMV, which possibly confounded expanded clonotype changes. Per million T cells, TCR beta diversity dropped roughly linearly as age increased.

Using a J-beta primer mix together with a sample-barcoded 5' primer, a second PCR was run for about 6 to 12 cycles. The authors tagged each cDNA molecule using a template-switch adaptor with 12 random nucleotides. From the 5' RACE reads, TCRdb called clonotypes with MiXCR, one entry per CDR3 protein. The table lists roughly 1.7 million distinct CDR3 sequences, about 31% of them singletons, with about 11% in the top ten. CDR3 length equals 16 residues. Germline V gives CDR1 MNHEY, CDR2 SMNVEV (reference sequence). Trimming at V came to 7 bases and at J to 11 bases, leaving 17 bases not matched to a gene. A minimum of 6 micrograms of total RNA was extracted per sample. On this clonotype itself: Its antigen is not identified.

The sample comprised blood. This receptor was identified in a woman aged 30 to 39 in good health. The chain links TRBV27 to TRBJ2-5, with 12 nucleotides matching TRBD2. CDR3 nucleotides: TGTGCCAGCACAACGCGTCTAGCGGGGGGGTACAATGAGCAGTACTTC. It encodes CASTTRLAGGYNEQYF.